Listed below are T cell receptor beta chains from one sample, sequenced in a study of blood T cell repertoires in COVID-19. The protocol was immunoSEQ multiplex PCR, while the TCRdb copy is restricted to in-frame clones and leaves out a portion. The data show under 200,000 clones, around 80% seen once. The sample was PBMCs or T cells enriched from blood (not recorded which). These receptors came from a man in his fifties who had recovered from COVID-19. Both conserved end residues are part of each CDR3. The D gene is left open where the match is weak. The size field is filled for only some rows; it gives once, few, many or a size class.

CDR3,DNA,J,D,V,size
CASSPTITGVGETQYF,TGCGCCAGCAGCCCGACAATAACAGGGGTGGGGGAGACCCAGTACTTC,TRBJ2-5,TRBD1,TRBV5-1,.
CASSRSGQPQHF,TGTGCCAGCAGCCGTTCGGGGCAGCCCCAGCATTTT,TRBJ1-5,.,TRBV13,.
CASSLVGGAADTQYF,TGTGCCAGCAGTCTAGTGGGGGGGGCGGCAGATACGCAGTATTTT,TRBJ2-3,.,TRBV7-2,few
CASTEWEGQGRLNYGYTF,TGCGCCAGCACGGAATGGGAGGGACAGGGGCGGCTTAACTATGGCTACACCTTC,TRBJ1-2,TRBD1,TRBV4-1,.
CASSLQGENQPQHF,TGTGCCAGCTCACTACAGGGGGAAAATCAGCCCCAGCATTTT,TRBJ1-5,TRBD1,TRBV18,once
CASTSGVGGNQPQHF,TGTGCCAGCACGTCTGGGGTAGGGGGCAATCAGCCCCAGCATTTT,TRBJ1-5,.,TRBV6-5,.
CAISESGPLAKNIQYF,TGTGCCATCAGTGAATCTGGCCCCCTAGCCAAAAACATTCAGTACTTC,TRBJ2-4,.,TRBV10-3,.
CASSVGQGASNGYTF,TGTGCCAGCAGCGTAGGGCAGGGCGCCTCTAATGGCTACACCTTC,TRBJ1-2,.,TRBV9,.
CAWSVLGAGQHF,TGTGCCTGGAGTGTATTGGGCGCGGGACAGCATTTT,TRBJ1-5,.,TRBV30,.
CASSLAVWRQGSNQPQHF,TGTGCCAGCAGCTTAGCGGTTTGGAGACAGGGAAGCAATCAGCCCCAGCATTTT,TRBJ1-5,TRBD1,TRBV7-2,.
CASSPADEQFF,TGTGCCAGCAGTCCAGCGGATGAGCAGTTCTTC,TRBJ2-1,.,TRBV25-1,.
CASSDAAGGHDEQFF,TGTGCCAGCAGTGACGCGGCAGGGGGCCATGATGAGCAGTTCTTC,TRBJ2-1,TRBD1,TRBV6-4,.
CASSFAAETQYF,TGTGCCAGCAGCTTCGCGGCGGAGACCCAGTACTTC,TRBJ2-5,.,TRBV11-2,.
CASSPTLATNEKLFF,TGTGCCAGCTCACCGACACTTGCAACTAATGAAAAACTGTTTTTT,TRBJ1-4,.,TRBV18,.
CASSFGRGTGPQHF,TGTGCCAGCAGCTTCGGAAGGGGGACGGGGCCCCAGCATTTT,TRBJ1-5,.,TRBV7-8,.
CASSLDLGGGQKTQYF,TGTGCCAGCAGCTTAGATTTGGGGGGGGGCCAGAAGACCCAGTACTTC,TRBJ2-5,.,TRBV11-2,.
CASSNQGNYGYTF,TGTGCCAGTAGTAACCAGGGGAACTATGGCTACACCTTC,TRBJ1-2,.,TRBV19,.
CASLGQGINYGYTF,TGTGCCAGCTTGGGGCAGGGAATTAACTATGGCTACACCTTC,TRBJ1-2,.,TRBV25-1,.
CASSRAGVGEQYF,TGTGCCAGCAGCAGAGCCGGGGTGGGGGAGCAGTACTTC,TRBJ2-7,.,TRBV7-9,once
CASSQDRSSGGNTIYF,TGTGCCAGCAGCCAAGACCGGAGCTCTGGTGGAAACACCATATATTTT,TRBJ1-3,.,TRBV4-2,few
CASSVGDRGYNEQFF,TGTGCCAGCAGCGTCGGGGACAGGGGTTACAATGAGCAGTTCTTC,TRBJ2-1,TRBD1,TRBV9,once
CASSPARNSPLHF,TGTGCCAGCTCACCTGCCAGAAATTCACCCCTCCACTTT,TRBJ1-6,.,TRBV18,.
CAWSPQGGRGQPQHF,TGTGCCTGGAGCCCCCAGGGGGGTAGAGGGCAGCCCCAGCATTTT,TRBJ1-5,TRBD1,TRBV30,.